This T cell receptor (beta chain) is from a study of technical replicates of blood from several donors. The CDR3 has 14 residues. Germline loops: CDR1 SGHVS, CDR2 FNYEAQ. Trimming cost V 5 bases and J 6 bases; bases outside gene matches: 7. The table came from immunoSEQ multiplex PCR; TCRdb's copy has only in-frame clones and leaves some out. Among 60,000 to 70,000 clones listed, about 98% were seen once. This receptor was identified in a human donor in good health. V usage is TRBV7-6 and J usage is TRBJ2-1, with TRBD2 identical over 7 bases. Sequences were obtained from T cells isolated from PBMCs. CDR3 amino acids: CASSPSGLTNEQFF. The CDR3 nucleotides are TGTGCCAGCAGCCCCTCGGGACTAACCAATGAGCAGTTCTTC.